This T cell receptor (beta chain) was retrieved from a study of Graves' ophthalmopathy and Graves' hyperthyroidism. RNA served as the template for amplifying TCR beta CDR3 regions. The authors performed first-round RT-PCR with HTBI primers and then a second-round multiplex PCR. TCRdb called the multiplex PCR reads again in MiXCR, with one record for every CDR3 protein. The repertoire holds over 500,000 distinct CDR3 sequences, about a fifth seen once, with approximately 7% in the top ten. Trimming took off 3 bases at V and 7 bases at J, with 13 bases between the two ends. The CDR3 sequence is 14 residues long. Absence of ophthalmopathy within 18 months of follow-up defined stable hyperthyroidism. This clonotype was detected many times.

The clonotype was recovered from a woman aged 18-35 years with stable Graves' hyperthyroidism. Some clones in this sample may be carry-over from other donors' samples. Sequences were obtained from peripheral blood. The chain joins TRBV12-3 or TRBV12-4 to TRBJ1-5; D unresolved. CDR3 sequence (DNA): TGTGCCAGCAGTTTCCGATCGGGAGGCCAGCCCCAGCATTTT. This gives the protein CASSFRSGGQPQHF.